The clone carrying this T cell receptor (beta chain) was recorded a few times. The antigen is unknown. These data originate in a study of vaccination effects on CD4 cells after COVID-19. Assay used: immunoSEQ multiplex PCR; TCRdb lists only in-frame clones, some missing. The table lists 37,000 or so clones, about 66% of them singletons. Before sequencing, viral peptide pools were used by the ViraFEST assay to expand antigen-specific CD4+ T cells. Scientists isolated CD4+ T cells after an approximately 9-day culture period ended. The vaccine recipients had no prior SARS-CoV-2 infection, with negative nucleocapsid antibodies. Wells of roughly 2 million PBMC each were grown with 9.5 to 10 IU/ml IL-2 and roughly 10 ug/ml peptides. Cultures had half their medium replaced with IL-2 medium on days 3 and 7. Study-wide results and caveats: There was only 1 of 255 vaccine-induced clones in healthy vaccinees that cross-reacted with common cold coronaviruses. Late post-vaccination, clones induced by infection and those induced by vaccine underwent marked clonal contraction.

The CDR3 covers 14 residues. The trim removed 4 bases at V and 4 bases at J, leaving 5 bases unmatched. Germline loops: CDR1 SGHTA, CDR2 FQGNSA. The input for sequencing was CD4+ T cells from PBMCs cultured with HCoV-OC43 spike peptides, taken before COVID-19 vaccination. The sample's subset: HCoV-OC43 spike overlapping peptide pool stimulation. The receptor's source is a human donor who received a COVID-19 vaccine. The genes are TRBV7-2 and TRBJ2-5; TRBD2 aligns across 8 bases. The CDR3 reads CASSSGGAGETQYF. The DNA of the CDR3 is TGTGCCAGCAGCTCCGGGGGGGCGGGAGAGACCCAGTACTTC. Using reference TRBV7-2 and TRBJ2-5 for the parts outside the CDR3, the full variable domain is GAGVSQSPSNKVTEKGKDVELRCDPISGHTALYWYRQSLGQGLEFLIYFQGNSAPDKSGLPSDRFSAERTGGSVSTLTIQRTQQEDSAVYLCASSSGGAGETQYFGPGTRLLVL.